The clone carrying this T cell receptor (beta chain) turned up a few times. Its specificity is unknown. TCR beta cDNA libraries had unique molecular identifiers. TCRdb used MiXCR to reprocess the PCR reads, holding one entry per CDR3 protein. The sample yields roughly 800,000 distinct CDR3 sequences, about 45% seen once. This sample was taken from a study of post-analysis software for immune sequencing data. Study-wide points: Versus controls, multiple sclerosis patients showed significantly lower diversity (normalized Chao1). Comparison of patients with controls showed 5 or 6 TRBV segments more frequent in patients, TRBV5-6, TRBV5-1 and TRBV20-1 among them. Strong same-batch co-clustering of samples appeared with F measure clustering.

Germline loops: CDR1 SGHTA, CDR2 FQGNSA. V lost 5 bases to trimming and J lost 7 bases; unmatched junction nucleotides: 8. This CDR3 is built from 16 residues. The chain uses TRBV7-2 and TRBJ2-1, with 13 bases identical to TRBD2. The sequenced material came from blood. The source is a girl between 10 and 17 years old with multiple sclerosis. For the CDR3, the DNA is TGTGCCAGCAGCCCCGGGACTAGCGGGAATGGGAATGAGCAGTTCTTC. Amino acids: CASSPGTSGNGNEQFF.